The rows below give T cell receptor beta chains drawn from one sample of a study of cytomegalovirus exposure and HLA in healthy donors. Sequenced by immunoSEQ multiplex PCR; TCRdb stores in-frame clones only, minus some. The data show roughly 350,000 clones, 86% seen once. Sequenced sample: PBMCs. The receptors derive from a young woman in good health and CMV-seronegative. CDR3s include the opening cysteine and the closing phenylalanine or tryptophan. The D gene is left open where the match is weak. Size is stated for part of the rows, as once, few or many counts, or as a class when the clone is expanded.

size	D	V	J	DNA	CDR3
few	NA	TRBV11-3	TRBJ2-1	TGTGCCAGCAGCTTGGGGGGATCTTATGAGCAGTTCTTC	CASSLGGSYEQFF
NA	TRBD1	TRBV28	TRBJ1-2	TGTGCCAGCACCGATTCCCAGGGGGGCCCAGGCTACACCTTC	CASTDSQGGPGYTF
NA	NA	TRBV30	TRBJ1-1	TGTGCCTGGAGTGGACAGCCGAACACTGAAGCTTTCTTT	CAWSGQPNTEAFF
once	NA	TRBV29-1	TRBJ1-1	TGCAGCGTAGCTCTCGGCACTGAAGCTTTCTTT	CSVALGTEAFF
NA	NA	TRBV7-3	TRBJ2-3	TGTGCCAGCAGCTTAATGGCGCTAGCGACAGATACGCAGTATTTT	CASSLMALATDTQYF
once	TRBD2	TRBV19	TRBJ2-1	TGTGCCAGCGTTAGCGGGCCTTCAGGCAATGAGCAGTTCTTC	CASVSGPSGNEQFF
NA	TRBD2	TRBV30	TRBJ2-1	TGTGCCTGGAGCGGGACTAGCTCCTACAATGAGCAGTTCTTC	CAWSGTSSYNEQFF
NA	TRBD1	TRBV30	TRBJ1-1	TGTGCCTGGAGTTTGACAGGGGGGCACACTGAAGCTTTCTTT	CAWSLTGGHTEAFF
NA	NA	TRBV27	TRBJ1-1	TGTGCCAGCAGTTTCTCGGTGAACACTGAAGCTTTCTTT	CASSFSVNTEAFF
NA	NA	TRBV6-1	TRBJ1-2	TGTGCCAGCAGTGTTAACAGGGTGTATGGCTACACCTTC	CASSVNRVYGYTF
NA	NA	TRBV27	TRBJ1-5	TGTGCCAGCACTCCCCTCGGGGTACCGGTTCAGCCCCAGCATTTT	CASTPLGVPVQPQHF
NA	NA	TRBV7-3	TRBJ2-7	TGTGCCAGCAGCCGACCCCAGGGCGAGCAGTACTTC	CASSRPQGEQYF
NA	TRBD1	TRBV2	TRBJ2-7	TGTGCCAGCACTCCGGACAGGGGGGACTCCTACGAGCAGTACTTC	CASTPDRGDSYEQYF
NA	NA	TRBV11-2	TRBJ2-3	TGTGCCAGCAGCTACCGACTGAGCACAGATACGCAGTATTTT	CASSYRLSTDTQYF
NA	TRBD2	TRBV29-1	TRBJ2-3	TGCAGCGGGAAAGCGGGAACTAGCACAGATACGCAGTATTTT	CSGKAGTSTDTQYF
NA	NA	TRBV6-6	TRBJ2-7	TGTGCCAGCAGTTACAGTCAGGACAGCAGCTCCTACGAGCAGTACTTC	CASSYSQDSSSYEQYF
NA	TRBD1	TRBV28	TRBJ1-2	TGTGCCAGCAGTATTAGGGGCGGGGACAGGGGGCAGGGCTACACCTTC	CASSIRGGDRGQGYTF
NA	TRBD1	TRBV18	TRBJ2-2	TGTGCCAGCTCACCAGGGACAGGGATACTCGCCGGGGAGCTGTTTTTT	CASSPGTGILAGELFF
NA	TRBD2	TRBV7-2	TRBJ2-7	TGTGCCAGCAGCCCTAGCGGGCTTGTGGTCGAGCAGTACTTC	CASSPSGLVVEQYF
once	NA	TRBV5-1	TRBJ1-2	TGCGCCAGCAGTCCCCAGAACAGAGCTAACTATGGCTACACCTTC	CASSPQNRANYGYTF
NA	NA	TRBV5-1	TRBJ2-2	TGCGCCAGCAGCTTGGGCGGAATGAACACCGGGGAGCTGTTTTTT	CASSLGGMNTGELFF
NA	NA	TRBV4-3	TRBJ2-3	TGCGCCAGCAGCCAAGATGGCGATACGCAGTATTTT	CASSQDGDTQYF
NA	NA	TRBV6-6	TRBJ1-1	TGTGCCAGCGGCTCCGGGAATTTGAACACTGAAGCTTTCTTT	CASGSGNLNTEAFF
NA	TRBD1	TRBV2	TRBJ1-5	TGTGCCAGCAGTGAAGGGTCAGGGGGGCGTCAGCCCCAGCATTTT	CASSEGSGGRQPQHF
NA	NA	TRBV25-1	TRBJ2-1	TGTGCCAGCAGTGAAGGCAACAGTGAGCAGTTCTTC	CASSEGNSEQFF
NA	TRBD1	TRBV7-6	TRBJ2-2	TGTGCCAGCAGCGCCCGACAGGGGAACACCGGGGAGCTGTTTTTT	CASSARQGNTGELFF
NA	TRBD2	TRBV9	TRBJ2-1	TGTGCCAGCAGCGCAAGGACTAGCAGAAACTCCTACAATGAGCAGTTCTTC	CASSARTSRNSYNEQFF
NA	TRBD1	TRBV12-5	TRBJ2-7	TGTGCTAGTGGTCCGGGACAGGGGCTGGACGAGCAGTACTTC	CASGPGQGLDEQYF
NA	NA	TRBV27	TRBJ2-1	TGTGCCAGCAGTTTACTAAGGGGTGAGCAGTTCTTC	CASSLLRGEQFF
NA	TRBD1	TRBV4-1	TRBJ1-4	TGCGCCAGCAGCCAGGGGACAGGGGAAAAACTGTTTTTT	CASSQGTGEKLFF
NA	NA	TRBV27	TRBJ2-2	TGTGCCAGCACCACCGGGTTCGGGGAGCTGTTTTTT	CASTTGFGELFF
NA	NA	TRBV27	TRBJ2-1	TGTGCCAGCAGTGGACAAGGTGGCTACAATGAGCAGTTCTTC	CASSGQGGYNEQFF
NA	NA	TRBV7-9	TRBJ2-2	TGTGCCAGCAGCTCAGGCCTGACATGGGACACCGGGGAGCTGTTTTTT	CASSSGLTWDTGELFF
NA	NA	TRBV28	TRBJ1-4	TGTGCCAGCAGCCAAATTTCAACTAATGAAAAACTGTTTTTT	CASSQISTNEKLFF
once	TRBD1	TRBV7-2	TRBJ2-5	TGTGCCAGCAGCCGGGGACAGGGGGCGGGCGAGACCCAGTACTTC	CASSRGQGAGETQYF
NA	TRBD1	TRBV30	TRBJ2-7	TGTGCCTGGAGTGTAGGGACAGGGGCCTACGAGCAGTACTTC	CAWSVGTGAYEQYF
NA	TRBD2	TRBV5-1	TRBJ2-3	TGCGCCAGCAGCTTGGGGGCTAGCGGGGGCAGAGGAGTGGGCACAGATACGCAGTATTTT	CASSLGASGGRGVGTDTQYF
NA	NA	TRBV7-3	TRBJ2-3	TGTGCCAGCAGCTTAGAGGTTACGGATACGCAGTATTTT	CASSLEVTDTQYF
NA	TRBD1	TRBV10-3	TRBJ2-7	TGTGCCATCAGGGGACAGGGGGTTTCCTACGAGCAGTACTTC	CAIRGQGVSYEQYF
NA	NA	TRBV2	TRBJ2-3	TGTGCCAGCAGTGAATCAGTAGGGAGTGGTACGCAGTATTTT	CASSESVGSGTQYF
NA	TRBD1	TRBV7-3	TRBJ2-5	TGTGCCAGCAGCTACACGGGACAGGGGGAGACCCAGTACTTC	CASSYTGQGETQYF
NA	NA	TRBV28	TRBJ1-1	TGTGCCAGCAGTTCCTCGGCAGGAAACCCTGAAGCTTTCTTT	CASSSSAGNPEAFF
NA	TRBD1	TRBV2	TRBJ1-5	TGTGCCAGCAGTGAAGGGGACAGTGGCAATCAGCCCCAGCATTTT	CASSEGDSGNQPQHF
NA	TRBD2	TRBV9	TRBJ2-1	TGTGCCAGCAGCCCCGTGCGAGGCGGGACTAGCGTTATTGAGCAGTTCTTC	CASSPVRGGTSVIEQFF
NA	NA	TRBV10-3	TRBJ2-3	TGTGCCATCAGTGAGGCTAGCGTGCCCGCGGATACGCAGTATTTT	CAISEASVPADTQYF
NA	NA	TRBV2	TRBJ2-7	TGTGCCAGCAGTGACTCGACAGGCTACGAGCAGTACTTC	CASSDSTGYEQYF
NA	NA	TRBV10-2	TRBJ1-1	TGCGCCAGCATCACCCCAGGGTCCCTGAACACTGAAGCTTTCTTT	CASITPGSLNTEAFF
NA	NA	TRBV2	TRBJ1-2	TGTGCCAGCAGCGCCCAGGGATCCGACTATGGCTACACCTTC	CASSAQGSDYGYTF